These 30 T cell receptor beta chains were sequenced from one sample in a study of OX40 agonist ivuxolimab in advanced cancers. The protocol was immunoSEQ multiplex PCR, while the TCRdb copy is restricted to in-frame clones and leaves out a portion. Altogether roughly 56,000 clones are present, roughly 82% being singletons, with the ten largest covering 3% to 4%. Here the sequenced sample was CD4+ or CD8+ T cells sorted from blood, taken in a trial of the OX40 agonist ivuxolimab. These receptors were obtained from an adult with an advanced solid tumor such as melanoma, head and neck, liver or kidney cancer.

CDR3 in amino acids: CASSAGLRSGANVLTF. For the CDR3, the DNA is TGTGCCAGTAGTGCGGGTCTACGCTCTGGGGCCAACGTCCTGACTTTC. The rearrangement links TRBV19 to TRBJ2-6, with D possibly matching TRBD2 (5 bases). Trimming stripped 5 bases from V and 0 bases from J, with 11 bases between. The CDR3 loop spans 16 amino acids. CDR1 is LNHDA and CDR2 is SQIVND in the germline V gene (reference sequence).

The chain recombines TRBV5-1 with TRBJ2-2; unclear D gene. The CDR3 loop spans 16 amino acids. V lost 2 bases to trimming and J lost 4 bases, with 15 bases between them. Looked up from germline, CDR1 is SGHRS and CDR2 is YFSETQ. The CDR3 region is CASSLGGDYRTGELFF. CDR3 nucleotides: TGCGCCAGCAGCTTAGGTGGGGATTATCGCACCGGGGAGCTGTTTTTT. The full variable domain, rest sourced from reference TRBV5-1 and TRBJ2-2, is KAGVTQTPRYLIKTRGQQVTLSCSPISGHRSVSWYQQTPGQGLQFLFEYFSETQRNKGNFPGRFSGRQFSNSRSEMNVSTLELGDSALYLCASSLGGDYRTGELFFGEGSRLTVL.

V usage is TRBV7-3 and J usage is TRBJ2-5; D remains ambiguous. V lost 1 base to trimming and J lost 5 bases, with 8 bases between them. The CDR3 is made up of 13 amino acids. Germline V gene data show CDR1 as SGHTA and CDR2 as FQGTGA. The CDR3 region is CASSLNLWETQYF. CDR3 DNA sequence: TGTGCCAGCAGCTTAAATCTGTGGGAGACCCAGTACTTC.

The V gene is TRBV7-9, the J gene TRBJ1-2; 9 nucleotides align to TRBD1. Germline CDR1 is SEHNR and CDR2 is FQNEAQ (reference sequence). The CDR3 runs to 16 residues. V lost 4 bases to trimming and J lost 7 bases; unmatched junction nucleotides: 13. This CDR3 is CASSSTWGQGQGGYTF. The CDR3 nucleotides are TGTGCCAGCAGCTCGACCTGGGGACAGGGCCAGGGTGGCTACACCTTC.

The J gene is TRBJ1-1, the V gene TRBV30; TRBD1 aligns across 9 bases. This CDR3 has 14 amino acids. The V and J ends lost 4 bases and 1 base, in that order; junction bases with no gene match: 4. Germline-derived CDR1 and CDR2 are GTSNPN and SVGIG (reference sequence). This CDR3 is CAWTRTGANTEAFF. The CDR3 DNA is TGTGCCTGGACCCGGACAGGGGCGAACACTGAAGCTTTCTTT.

This clone was seen only a few times. J is TRBJ1-1 and V is TRBV5-1; D is unresolved. The CDR3 has 17 amino acids. Trimming removed 0 bases at V and 4 bases at J, with 19 bases between. Germline V gene lookup returns CDR1 SGHRS and CDR2 YFSETQ. The CDR3 DNA reads as TGCGCCAGCAGCTTGGCGCCCCGGGCCGGATGGGGCACTGAAGCTTTCTTT. Translated, it gives CASSLAPRAGWGTEAFF.

The chain employs TRBV9 and TRBJ2-1; D not certain. Looked up from germline, CDR1 is SGDLS and CDR2 is YYNGEE. The CDR3 contains 12 residues. V lost 0 bases to trimming and J lost 12 bases, with 10 bases between them. The CDR3 is CASSVGSYGQFF. The CDR3 DNA reads as TGTGCCAGCAGCGTAGGGTCGTACGGGCAGTTCTTC.

J is TRBJ1-2 and V is TRBV18; 8 nucleotides line up with TRBD1. CDR1 is KGHSH, CDR2 LQKENI, per germline. The CDR3 is made up of 15 amino acids. The J segment lost 4 bases and the V segment lost 4 bases, leaving 8 bases of the junction unmatched. In DNA, the CDR3 is TGTGCCAGCTCACAAACAGACAGGGGCGGCTATGGCTACACCTTC. Translation: CASSQTDRGGYGYTF.

The chain joins TRBV11-1 to TRBJ1-2; D is undetermined. The CDR3 runs 13 residues. Trimming removed 3 bases from V and 7 bases from J, with 12 bases in between. Germline-derived CDR1 and CDR2 are SGHAT and FQDESV (reference sequence). The CDR3 bases are TGTGCCAGCAGCTTGGATGAGTCGAGTGGCTACACCTTC. Protein: CASSLDESSGYTF.

The rearrangement links TRBV28 to TRBJ2-3; no clear D gene. Trimming stripped 7 bases from V and 4 bases from J, with 9 bases between. Germline CDR1 and CDR2: MDHEN and SYDVKM. The CDR3 extends over 12 amino acids. The CDR3 here is CASTTPSDTQYF. DNA of the CDR3: TGTGCCAGCACCACCCCGTCAGATACGCAGTATTTT. Combining the CDR3 with reference TRBV28 and TRBJ2-3 gives the whole variable domain DVKVTQSSRYLVKRTGEKVFLECVQDMDHENMFWYRQDPGLGLRLIYFSYDVKMKEKGDIPEGYSVSREKKERFSLILESASTNQTSMYLCASTTPSDTQYFGPGTRLTVL.

Concerning this clone itself: A junction boundary mismatches the germline segment, possibly from a read error. The chain has TRBV7-7 and TRBJ2-7; D remains ambiguous. The CDR3 has 15 residues. CDR1 SSHAT and CDR2 FNYEAQ come from the germline V gene (reference sequence). This CDR3 reads CASSLGIGSRYEQYF. Here the CDR3 DNA reads TGTGCTAGCAGCTTAGGTATAGGCAGTCGCTACGAGCAGTACTTC.

CDR3 bases: TGTGCCAGCATTTTGAGACAGAACTACAATGAGCAGTTCTTC. This gives the protein CASILRQNYNEQFF. The chain carries TRBV6-5 and TRBJ2-1; D might be TRBD1 (5 bases). The CDR3 sequence is 14 residues long. The germline V and J ends were trimmed by 7 bases and 3 bases, with 13 bases remaining between them. Germline assignment: CDR1 MNHEY and CDR2 SVGAGI.

This clone was recorded once. The chain recombines TRBV19 with TRBJ2-5, with TRBD1 as a possible D gene (5 bases). Trimming stripped 2 bases from V and 4 bases from J, with 14 bases between. Germline lookup yields CDR1 LNHDA and CDR2 SQIVND (reference sequence). The CDR3 totals 15 residues. The CDR3 DNA follows: TGTGCCAGTAGTATATCAGGCGGAACAGGAGAGACCCAGTACTTC. It codes for CASSISGGTGETQYF.

This chain connects TRBV9 to TRBJ2-5; tentatively, D is TRBD1 or TRBD2 (5 bases each). V was pared by 0 bases and J by 7 bases, with 13 bases between. The CDR3 runs 14 residues. The germline V gene encodes CDR1 SGDLS and CDR2 YYNGEE. CDR3 in amino acids: CASSVEWGTGTQYF. In DNA form, the CDR3 reads TGTGCCAGCAGCGTAGAATGGGGGACGGGGACCCAGTACTTC.

The chain uses TRBV7-9 and TRBJ1-5; TRBD1 might be the D (6 bases). The CDR3 loop spans 15 amino acids. The V end lost 5 bases, the J end lost 5 bases, and 16 bases lay between the germline ends. Germline CDR1 is SEHNR and CDR2 is FQNEAQ (reference sequence). CDR3 nucleotides: TGTGCCAGCAGCCTCACCAAGGACAGCGATCAGCCCCAGCATTTT. Translation: CASSLTKDSDQPQHF.

The V and J genes are TRBV6-1 and TRBJ2-5, with 7 positions matching TRBD1. Trimming at V came to 4 bases and at J to 5 bases, leaving 7 bases not matched to a gene. Germline values: CDR1 MNHNS, CDR2 SASEGT. CDR3 length: 14 amino acids. CDR3 in DNA: TGTGCCAGCAGTGTATCCAGGGGGATGGAGACCCAGTACTTC. Translated: CASSVSRGMETQYF.

As concerns this clone: Compared with germline, one end of the junction differs, possibly owing to a read error. This rearrangement joins TRBV28 to TRBJ1-1; perhaps TRBD1 as D (5 bases). CDR3 length: 12 residues. Germline V gene lookup returns CDR1 MDHEN and CDR2 SYDVKM. The CDR3 loop reads CASTLQDTEAFF. The CDR3 DNA reads as TGTGCCAGCACTTTACAGGACACTGAAGCTTTCTTT.

This chain connects TRBV28 to TRBJ1-2; possibly TRBD1 for D (5 bases). Germline CDR1 is MDHEN and CDR2 is SYDVKM. Deletions cut 4 bases from V and 8 bases from J, with 20 bases between. There are 15 residues in the CDR3. This CDR3 reads CASSSDPGPTLGYTF. For the CDR3, the DNA is TGTGCCAGCAGTTCAGACCCGGGACCGACGCTGGGCTACACCTTC.

The genes are TRBV6-5 and TRBJ2-2, with D unclear. This CDR3 comprises 13 residues. Germline loops: CDR1 MNHEY, CDR2 SVGAGI. V was pared by 9 bases and J by 8 bases, with 16 bases between. CDR3 DNA: TGTGCCAGTGCGGACGGCCCTTGGGGGGAGCTGTTTTTT. Protein sequence: CASADGPWGELFF.

V gene TRBV9 combines with J gene TRBJ1-2; D might be TRBD1 (5 bases). Germline CDR1 is SGDLS and CDR2 is YYNGEE. The CDR3 is 12 residues long. V was pared by 0 bases and J by 7 bases, with 7 bases between. CDR3 region: CASSVDGTGYTF. In nucleotides, the CDR3 is TGTGCCAGCAGCGTAGACGGGACTGGCTACACCTTC. The complete variable domain, with remaining parts taken from reference TRBV9 and TRBJ1-2, reads DSGVTQTPKHLITATGQRVTLRCSPRSGDLSVYWYQQSLDQGLQFLIQYYNGEERAKGNILERFSAQQFPDLHSELNLSSLELGDSALYFCASSVDGTGYTFGSGTRLTVV.

This chain uses TRBV5-4 with TRBJ2-3, with 8 bases matching TRBD2. V shed 4 bases, J shed 6 bases, and the junction held 13 bases outside the gene matches. The germline V gene has CDR1 SGHNT and CDR2 YYREEE (reference sequence). There are 16 residues in the CDR3. The CDR3 DNA sequence: TGTGCCAGCAGCGCCGGTGGTAGCGGGGCCTTCGATACGCAGTATTTT. It translates to CASSAGGSGAFDTQYF.

J is TRBJ2-4 and V is TRBV19; a possible D gene is TRBD2 (5 bases). V dropped 1 base and J dropped 6 bases, with 13 bases sitting between them. Looked up from germline, CDR1 is LNHDA and CDR2 is SQIVND (reference sequence). This CDR3 contains 15 residues. The chain's CDR3 is CASSIVAEGRNIQYF. CDR3 coding DNA: TGTGCCAGTAGTATAGTTGCAGAGGGAAGAAACATTCAGTACTTC.

In nucleotides, the CDR3 is TGTGCCAGCACCTCCGGGACAGTGAACTACGAGCAGTACTTC. It yields the protein CASTSGTVNYEQYF. The chain joins TRBV6-6 to TRBJ2-7; TRBD1 aligns across 7 bases. Trimming at V came to 7 bases and at J to 3 bases, leaving 9 bases not matched to a gene. Looked up from germline, CDR1 is MNHNY and CDR2 is SVGAGI (reference sequence). The CDR3 has 14 residues.

The chain uses TRBV6-6 and TRBJ1-2, with 9 bases aligning to TRBD1. V lost 8 bases and J lost 5; bases outside the gene matches: 6. CDR1 and CDR2 (germline): MNHNY, SVGAGI (reference sequence). This CDR3 has 13 amino acids. This CDR3 reads CASRTGEIYGYTF. As DNA, the CDR3 is TGTGCCAGCCGGACAGGGGAAATTTATGGCTACACCTTC.

The chain recombines TRBV7-9 with TRBJ2-4; 7 bases are a match to TRBD1. The ends lost 6 bases at V and 7 bases at J; junction bases unmatched: 6. The germline V gene has CDR1 SEHNR and CDR2 FQNEAQ (reference sequence). The CDR3 sequence is 13 residues long. CDR3 bases: TGTGCCAGCAGTTGGGACAGAATGAACATTCAGTACTTC. It yields the protein CASSWDRMNIQYF.

This clone showed up just a few times. The chain recombines TRBV7-8 with TRBJ1-1; D is unclear. This CDR3 is built from 15 residues. The germline gives CDR1 SGHVS, CDR2 FQNEAQ. Trimming took off 3 bases at V and 1 base at J, with 12 bases between the two ends. The CDR3 sequence is CASSLDRIGNTEAFF. In DNA form, the CDR3 reads TGTGCCAGCAGCTTGGACCGTATAGGGAACACTGAAGCTTTCTTT.

The V gene is TRBV28, the J gene TRBJ1-5; TRBD1 agrees at 9 bases. Germline trimming cut 6 bases from V and 3 bases from J; bases unmatched to any gene: 12. Per germline, CDR1 MDHEN and CDR2 SYDVKM. The CDR3 totals 17 residues. The CDR3 DNA reads as TGTGCCAGCAGCCCAGGCTACAGGGGGCCTCTCAATCAGCCCCAGCATTTT. This encodes CASSPGYRGPLNQPQHF.

The V and J genes are TRBV5-4 and TRBJ1-3; D gene ambiguous. Germline V gene lookup returns CDR1 SGHNT and CDR2 YYREEE (reference sequence). V was trimmed by 0 bases and J by 4 bases, leaving 11 bases between them. The CDR3 extends over 15 amino acids. In nucleotides, the CDR3 is TGTGCCAGCAGCTTGGCCGTAGGCTCGGGAAACACCATATATTTT. Amino acids: CASSLAVGSGNTIYF.

The rearrangement joins TRBV5-1 to TRBJ2-7; D is unresolved. The length of the CDR3 is 12 residues. From germline, CDR1 is SGHRS and CDR2 YFSETQ. V was trimmed by 5 bases and J by 3 bases, leaving 9 bases between them. In DNA, the CDR3 is TGCGCCAGCAGTCAAGACGGCTACGAGCAGTACTTC. Amino acid sequence: CASSQDGYEQYF.

The chain carries TRBV19 and TRBJ2-5, with TRBD1 as a possible D gene (10 bases). The V gene's germline CDR1 is LNHDA and CDR2 SQIVND (reference sequence). The CDR3 is 17 amino acids. The V end lost 1 base, the J end lost 10 bases, and 25 bases lay between the germline ends. CDR3 residues: CASSIGLAGQGRSIQYF. The CDR3 coding sequence is TGTGCCAGTAGTATAGGCCTAGCGGGACAGGGGCGATCCATCCAGTACTTC.